This T cell receptor beta chain was identified during a study of T cell responses to AZD1222 COVID-19 vaccine. Pooled together were second doses at about 4 or about 12 weeks. Assay: immunoSEQ multiplex PCR; the TCRdb copy retains only in-frame clones and omits some. The sample yields about 130,000 clones, roughly 89% seen once. The germline gives CDR1 LGHNA, CDR2 YSLEER. V was clipped by 2 bases and J by 10 bases, with 8 bases between them. The CDR3 has 12 residues. The sequence was collected from an adult who received the AZD1222 COVID-19 vaccine. The J gene is TRBJ1-4, the V gene TRBV4-3; the D gene is possibly TRBD1 (5 bases). Source: peripheral blood, taken 28 days after the second AZD1222 dose. The CDR3 spells CASSQFTGKLFF. Written as DNA, the CDR3 is TGCGCCAGCAGCCAATTTACAGGAAAACTGTTTTTT.